This T cell receptor beta chain was obtained from a study of identical twins. Study observations and caveats: Conclusions rested on cross-sectional statistics rather than following the same donors. Insertions were reduced in abundant cord blood beta clonotypes but not in memory repertoires.

Comment on this clonotype: Its antigen is currently unknown.

Template switching added a universal primer site, and cDNA bore unique molecular identifiers. From the 5' RACE reads, TCRdb called clonotypes with MiXCR, one entry per CDR3 protein. Here the sample spans approximately 230,000 distinct CDR3 sequences, 11% to 15% being singletons. This CDR3 comprises 15 residues. Germline CDR1 and CDR2: SGHTA and FQGNSA. The V and J ends lost 8 bases and 0 bases respectively, with 14 bases between them. Every sampled donor was Caucasian and healthy. Material: memory (CD45RO+) T cells sorted from blood. The chain uses TRBV7-2 and TRBJ2-1, with unresolved D. This sequence was found in a woman aged 18-29 years in good health. CDR3 DNA sequence: TGTGCCAGCGGCAGTGACGCCGGCTCCTACAATGAGCAGTTCTTC. The encoded protein is CASGSDAGSYNEQFF.